What follows is one T cell receptor beta chain and its context. The data originate from a study of cytomegalovirus exposure and HLA in healthy donors. PCR was performed using 60 Vbeta and 13 Jbeta primers. Clones were read by immunoSEQ multiplex PCR, and TCRdb kept only the in-frame ones, dropping some. The sample holds fewer than 150,000 clones; about 74% are singletons and the top ten take 2.5% to 3.5%. Sequenced input: PBMCs. The TCR was taken from a woman aged 40 to 50 in good health and CMV-seropositive.

This chain's CDR3 is CASSRTGGSWMGNSPLHF. The CDR3 region has the DNA TGCGCCAGCAGCCGGACGGGGGGCTCTTGGATGGGGAATTCACCCCTCCACTTT. V and J are TRBV4-1 and TRBJ1-6, with D possibly matching TRBD1 (6 bases). Germline-derived CDR1 and CDR2 are MGHRA and YSYEKL. CDR3 length: 18 amino acids. V was cut by 4 bases and J by 7 bases, with 23 bases left in between.